This TCR beta chain was profiled in a study of cytotoxic CD8 clonotypes in ibrutinib-treated CLL. As for the study in general: Enrolment comprised about a dozen relapsed/refractory and some 15 treatment-naive patients; about 18 were IGHV unmutated.

Comment on this clone: The antigen is undetermined.

General study findings and limits: Sampling schedules were unmatched across sustained-remission and progressing patients. Clonality grew at ibrutinib response; at progression, it decreased back toward baseline.

Frozen-stored PBMCs produced approximately 2 micrograms of genomic DNA for TCR beta libraries. This table comes from immunoSEQ multiplex PCR, and its TCRdb copy is limited to in-frame clones, with some not included. The profile shows about 160,000 clones, around nine tenths of them singletons. Germline CDR1 is SGHKS and CDR2 is YYEKEE (reference sequence). V dropped 4 bases and J dropped 0 bases, with 5 bases sitting between them. The CDR3 has 14 amino acids. The chain carries TRBV5-5 and TRBJ2-6; no reliable D call. The receptor was isolated from a human donor with chronic lymphocytic leukemia. Sample: PBMCs, taken at disease progression, from a patient treated with ibrutinib. The CDR3 sequence is CASSRDSGANVLTF. As DNA, the CDR3 is TGTGCCAGCAGCAGAGACTCTGGGGCCAACGTCCTGACTTTC.